The present TCR beta chain was sequenced within a study of blood T cell repertoires in COVID-19 (TCRdb year 2020). Notes on the research overall: The collaborator samples originated in the United States, Italy and Spain and spanned the acute and convalescent phases of COVID-19. The material from the prospective study consisted of cDNA or gDNA derived from T cells, B-cell-depleted T cells, or PBMCs. Deeply sampled blood TCRbeta repertoires from subjects exposed to, actively infected with, or recovered from COVID-19 were included in the dataset. The repertoires were released in a freely available public database intended as a resource for research on the immune response to SARS-CoV-2. Samples were obtained from the ongoing ImmuneRACE study (first 160 participants) and from 1,254 subjects provided by 6 global collaborators. A de-identified subject ID, COVID-19 status, age in years and sex were almost always included in the sample metadata. Where available, HLA class I and class II types were obtained from metadata supplied by the sample provider rather than from assay-based typing.

V is shortened by 1 base, J by 1 base, and the region joining them spans 7 bases. From the germline V gene (reference sequence), CDR1 is SEHNR and CDR2 is FQNEAQ. The CDR3 starts with the cysteine, ends with the phenylalanine, and has 14 residues. The DNA shown is the 42-base CDR3, in frame from base 1. Whole blood was collected in K2EDTA tubes by collaborating institutions according to the institutions' own protocols. For TCRbeta analysis, collaborators shipped samples in one of three forms: frozen whole blood, isolated PBMCs, or DNA extracted from either of those sample types. Points on this clone: Its antigen is unknown. No quality values exist for individual bases; no much larger clone is one base distant.

The immunoSEQ Assay, a bias-controlled multiplex PCR, was used to amplify TCRbeta CDR3 regions from genomic DNA. The study's processing was this. The number of nucleated cells in each sample was estimated by amplification of reference gene primers within the assay. To quantify the absolute abundance of each unique TCRbeta CDR3 rearrangement, sequence reads were collapsed and filtered. Productive Simpson clonality was computed per sample as the square root of Simpson's diversity index over productive rearrangements. TCRdb stores this immuneACCESS table with in-frame sequences only. Part of the clones is absent; in the studies checked, under half of the shortfall reflects unresolved V genes, and no reason is known for the rest. V, J and clone size are those of that table, while D and trimming were read from the DNA. Here the sample has under 45,000 clones; roughly 85% occur a single time. The ten largest make up about 5% of the sample.

Summary of the overall study and its limitations: The quantity of clinical and demographic metadata differed by source and by participant and was supplied without curation.

Sample: peripheral blood. This clonotype originated in a middle-aged man with active COVID-19. The chain uses TRBV7-9 and TRBJ2-5, with the D segment identity uncertain. The DNA sequence reads TGTGCCAGCAGCTTAGGCCAGGCCCAAGAGACCCAGTACTTC. Its protein is CASSLGQAQETQYF.